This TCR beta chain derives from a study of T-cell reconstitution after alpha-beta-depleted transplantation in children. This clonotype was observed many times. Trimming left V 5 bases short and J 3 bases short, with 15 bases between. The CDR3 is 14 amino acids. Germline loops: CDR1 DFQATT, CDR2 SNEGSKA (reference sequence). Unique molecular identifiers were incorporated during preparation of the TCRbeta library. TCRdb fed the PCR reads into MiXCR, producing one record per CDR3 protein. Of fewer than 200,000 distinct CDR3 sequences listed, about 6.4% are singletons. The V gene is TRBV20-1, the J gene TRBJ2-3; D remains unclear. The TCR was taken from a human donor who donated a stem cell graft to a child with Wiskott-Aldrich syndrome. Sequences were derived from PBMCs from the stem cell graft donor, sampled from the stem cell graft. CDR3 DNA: TGCAGTGCTCTCCCAACAGCGCTAACAGATACGCAGTATTTT. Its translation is CSALPTALTDTQYF.